A single TCR beta chain is shown here with its context. Treatment described: some 19 received Ad26.COV2.S at low or high dose, single or two shots; 5 received placebo; per-sample allocation not given. The investigators took samples on day 63 after the first vaccine or placebo injection. These data are taken from a study of Ad26.COV2.S vaccination and SARS-CoV-2 variants. Germline V lookup: CDR1 SGHRS, CDR2 YFSETQ. The V segment lost 4 bases and the J segment 7 bases; nucleotides outside the gene matches: 5. CDR3 length: 14 amino acids. Libraries were prepared by immunoSEQ multiplex PCR; TCRdb keeps only in-frame clonotypes and omits some of them. The table records around 300,000 clones, roughly 90% of them present only once.

The source is a person between 18 and 65 years old who received the Ad26.COV2.S COVID-19 vaccine or a placebo. The genes are TRBV5-1 and TRBJ1-4, with 9 nucleotides matching TRBD1. Sequenced material: peripheral blood, taken in a trial of Ad26.COV2.S vaccine versus placebo. The CDR3 protein is CASSLQGASEKLFF. The CDR3 DNA is TGCGCCAGCAGCCTACAGGGGGCGAGTGAAAAACTGTTTTTT.